Only a few counts were recorded for the clone carrying this T cell receptor beta chain. Its antigen is still unknown. Treatment of the sample: approximately nine-day PBMC culture with coronavirus spike peptide pools or control peptides (ViraFEST assay). Half the medium was exchanged for fresh IL-2 medium on days 3 and 7. The data derive from a study of vaccination and CD4 T cells after COVID-19. Sequencing of DNA taken from cultured CD4+ T cells relied on the Oncomine TCR Beta short-read assay. TCRdb ran MiXCR on the PCR reads and lists one entry per CDR3 protein. The sample has 20,000 to 25,000 distinct CDR3 sequences, roughly 71% seen once; the top ten hold 16%. Germline CDR1 and CDR2: MNHNS and SASEGT. The CDR3 consists of 17 residues. With 5 bases removed from V and 0 bases from J, the gap between germline ends came to 17 bases.

The sequence came from a human donor who received a COVID-19 vaccine. The sample in question was CD4+ T cells from blood, cultured in vitro, obtained after SARS-CoV-2 vaccination. J is TRBJ1-5 and V is TRBV6-1; possibly TRBD1 for D (6 bases). Here the CDR3 reads CASSLFIGGNSNQPQHF. The CDR3 nucleotides read TGTGCCAGCAGTCTGTTCATAGGGGGAAATAGCAATCAGCCCCAGCATTTT.